The 8 T cell receptor beta chains presented below share a single source sample, sequenced in a study of T cell repertoires in cytomegalovirus infection (dated by TCRdb to about 2019). This sample was sequenced with an Illumina HiSeq 1500. TCRdb handled the public reads itself, with Q25 trimming in fastp and clone calling in MiXCR, and kept productive beta chains. Every entry covers one CDR3 protein and lists the most common genes and DNA from its rows. This sample comprises approximately 500,000 distinct CDR3 sequences, more than 15% of them detected only once. 24% of the sample comes from the top ten. Sequencing used CD8+ T cells from PBMCs. These receptors were taken from a human donor in good health (CMV status not recorded). Some clones in this sample may be carry-over from other donors' samples.

Worth noting for this clonotype: This may come from a read error, since a much larger clone is one base off. This chain connects TRBV15 to TRBJ1-1; D is possibly TRBD1 (6 bases). Germline CDR1 reads LNHNV; CDR2 reads YYDKDF (reference sequence). Trimming stripped 6 bases from V and 6 bases from J, with 8 bases between. The CDR3 spans 11 residues. The CDR3 loop reads CATSGGPEAFF. The CDR3 nucleotides are TGTGCCACCAGTGGGGGCCCTGAAGCTTTCTTT.

This clonotype was counted many times. The chain employs TRBV11-2 and TRBJ1-5, with D tentatively TRBD1 (5 bases). The CDR3 covers 15 residues. The V and J ends lost 1 base and 2 bases respectively, with 9 bases between them. CDR1 is SGHAT and CDR2 is FQNNGV in the germline V gene. The CDR3 reads CASSLAGFGNQPQHF. For the CDR3, the DNA is TGTGCCAGCAGCTTAGCAGGGTTCGGCAATCAGCCCCAGCATTTT.

The chain couples TRBV6-6 to TRBJ2-7; D possibly uses TRBD1 or TRBD2 (6 bases each). V lost 0 bases, J lost 2 bases, and 8 bases lay in between. The germline V gene encodes CDR1 MNHNY and CDR2 SVGAGI (reference sequence). This CDR3 comprises 14 residues. As DNA, the CDR3 is TGTGCCAGCAGTTACTCGGGGGGCCCCTACGAGCAGTACTTC. This codes for CASSYSGGPYEQYF.

This clonotype was seen many times. The genes are TRBV6-2 or TRBV6-3 and TRBJ2-1; no reliable D call. V was clipped by 6 bases and J by 10 bases, with 13 bases between them. Germline CDR1 MNHEY, CDR2 SVGEGT. The CDR3 runs 12 residues. CDR3 DNA: TGTGCCAGCAGCACCACCCCGCAGGAGCAGTTCTTC. Translated: CASSTTPQEQFF.

This clonotype was seen at least ten times. The chain employs TRBV4-1 and TRBJ2-7; maybe TRBD1 (6 bases). CDR1 is MGHRA, CDR2 YSYEKL, per germline. The germline V and J ends were trimmed by 4 bases and 6 bases, with 22 bases remaining between them. The CDR3 consists of 16 residues. The chain's CDR3 is CASSPPRGPHSLEQYF. CDR3 nucleotide sequence: TGCGCCAGCAGCCCCCCCAGGGGCCCTCATTCCCTCGAGCAGTACTTC.

The chain couples TRBV12-3 or TRBV12-4 to TRBJ2-7; 8 nucleotides match TRBD2. The V gene end was trimmed by 4 bases and the J gene end by 3 bases; junction bases not matched to a gene: 8. CDR3 length equals 15 residues. The CDR3 nucleotides read TGTGCCAGCAGTTCATCGGGACTAGGGAACTACGAGCAGTACTTC. Encoded protein: CASSSSGLGNYEQYF.

This clonotype was picked up many times. This chain uses TRBV7-9 with TRBJ1-2; D not resolved. The CDR3 length is 14 residues. V was shortened by 1 base and J by 5 bases, with 11 bases between the two germline ends. From germline, CDR1 is SEHNR and CDR2 FQNEAQ (reference sequence). In DNA, the CDR3 is TGTGCCAGCAGCTTAGAGGCCTTGCGGTATGGCTACACCTTC. This translates into CASSLEALRYGYTF.

This clonotype was counted between two and nine times. This chain links TRBV28 with TRBJ2-6, with D possibly being TRBD1 (5 bases). CDR1 and CDR2 (germline): MDHEN, SYDVKM. V was trimmed by 5 bases and J by 2 bases, leaving 13 bases between them. The CDR3 spans 16 residues. The CDR3 is CASSQEQTAGANVLTF. DNA of the CDR3: TGTGCCAGCAGTCAAGAGCAGACAGCTGGGGCCAACGTCCTGACTTTC.